The TCR beta chain described here comes from a study of T cell responses to AZD1222 COVID-19 vaccine. General study points: At baseline, just a handful of AZD1222 recipients tested seropositive. The study sampled repertoires only after the peak T cell response. Two doses of AZD1222 preceded a rise in Spike-specific TCR breadth and depth. Mostly white British, mostly female donors; authors suggested clonal diversity may be underestimated.

The CDR3 is 17 amino acids. Germline assignment: CDR1 LGHNA and CDR2 YSLEER. V dropped 3 bases and J dropped 4; count of bases not matched to a gene: 11. Generated by immunoSEQ multiplex PCR, the TCRdb table keeps only in-frame clones and is missing some. The sample yields around 5,000 clones, around 91% seen once. Details on this clone: Antigen unknown.

The source material was peripheral blood, sampled 28 days after the second AZD1222 dose. The receptor was derived from an adult who received the AZD1222 COVID-19 vaccine. The V call is TRBV4-3, the J call TRBJ2-2; 7 bases are a match to TRBD2. CDR3 in amino acids: CASSHDLGRAVTGELFF. For the CDR3, the DNA is TGCGCCAGCAGCCATGACTTGGGGAGGGCGGTCACCGGGGAGCTGTTTTTT.